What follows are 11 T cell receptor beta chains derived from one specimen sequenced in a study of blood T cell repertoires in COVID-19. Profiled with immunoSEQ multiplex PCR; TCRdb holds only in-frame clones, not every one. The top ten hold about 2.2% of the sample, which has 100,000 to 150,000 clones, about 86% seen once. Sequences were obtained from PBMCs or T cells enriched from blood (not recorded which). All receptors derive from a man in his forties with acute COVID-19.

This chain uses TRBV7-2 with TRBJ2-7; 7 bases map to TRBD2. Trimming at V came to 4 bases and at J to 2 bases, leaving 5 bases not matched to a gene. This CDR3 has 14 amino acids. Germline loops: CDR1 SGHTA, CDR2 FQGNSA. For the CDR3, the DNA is TGTGCCAGCAGCTGGGGAGCGGGAACCTACGAGCAGTACTTC. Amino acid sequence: CASSWGAGTYEQYF.

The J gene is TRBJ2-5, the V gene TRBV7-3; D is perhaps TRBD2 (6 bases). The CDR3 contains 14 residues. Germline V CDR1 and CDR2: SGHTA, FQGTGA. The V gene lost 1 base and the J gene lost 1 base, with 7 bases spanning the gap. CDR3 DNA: TGTGCCAGCAGCTTAAACGGGGGCCAAGAGACCCAGTACTTC. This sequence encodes CASSLNGGQETQYF.

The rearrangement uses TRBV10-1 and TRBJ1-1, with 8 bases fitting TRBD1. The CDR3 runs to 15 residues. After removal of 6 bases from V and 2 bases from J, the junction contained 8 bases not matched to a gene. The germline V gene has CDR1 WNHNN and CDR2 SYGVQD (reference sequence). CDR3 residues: CASRAPGQENTEAFF. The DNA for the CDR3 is TGCGCCAGCAGGGCCCCGGGACAGGAAAACACTGAAGCTTTCTTT.

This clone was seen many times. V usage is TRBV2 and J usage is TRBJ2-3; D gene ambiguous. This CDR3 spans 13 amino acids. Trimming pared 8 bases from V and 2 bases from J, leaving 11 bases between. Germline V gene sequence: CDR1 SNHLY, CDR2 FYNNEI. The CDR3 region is CASGPPYTDTQYF. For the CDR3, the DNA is TGTGCCAGCGGCCCCCCTTACACAGATACGCAGTATTTT. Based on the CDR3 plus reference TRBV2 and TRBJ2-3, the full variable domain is EPEVTQTPSHQVTQMGQEVILRCVPISNHLYFYWYRQILGQKVEFLVSFYNNEISEKSEIFDDQFSVERPDGSNFTLKIRSTKLEDSAMYFCASGPPYTDTQYFGPGTRLTVL.

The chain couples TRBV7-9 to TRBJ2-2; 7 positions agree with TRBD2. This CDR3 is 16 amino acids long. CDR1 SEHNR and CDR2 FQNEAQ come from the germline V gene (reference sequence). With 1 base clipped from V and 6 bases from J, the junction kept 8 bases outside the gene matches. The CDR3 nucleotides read TGTGCCAGCAGCTTAGGTTCCGATAGCGGGCCCGGGGAGCTGTTTTTT. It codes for CASSLGSDSGPGELFF.

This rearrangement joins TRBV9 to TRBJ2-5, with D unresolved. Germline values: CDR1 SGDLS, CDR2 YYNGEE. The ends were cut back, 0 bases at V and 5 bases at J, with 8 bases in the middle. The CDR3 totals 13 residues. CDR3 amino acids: CASSVGQLETQYF. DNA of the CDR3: TGTGCCAGCAGCGTAGGTCAGTTGGAGACCCAGTACTTC.

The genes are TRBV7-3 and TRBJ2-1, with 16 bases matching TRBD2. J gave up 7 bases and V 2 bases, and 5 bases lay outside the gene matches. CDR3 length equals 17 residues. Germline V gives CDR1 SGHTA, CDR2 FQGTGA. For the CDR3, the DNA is TGTGCCAGCAGCTTATTGGGACTAGCGGGAGGGTTTAATGAGCAGTTCTTC. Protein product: CASSLLGLAGGFNEQFF.

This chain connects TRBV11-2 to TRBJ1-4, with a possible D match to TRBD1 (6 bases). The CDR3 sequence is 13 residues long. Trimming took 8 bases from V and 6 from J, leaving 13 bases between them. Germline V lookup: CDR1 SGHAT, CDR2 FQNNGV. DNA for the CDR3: TGTGCCAGCTGCAGGGGCGCGTATGAAAAACTGTTTTTT. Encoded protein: CASCRGAYEKLFF.

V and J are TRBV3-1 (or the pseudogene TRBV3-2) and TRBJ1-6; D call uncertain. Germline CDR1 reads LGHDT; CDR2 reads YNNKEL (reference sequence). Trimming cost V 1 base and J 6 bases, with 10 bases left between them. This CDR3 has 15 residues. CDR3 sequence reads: CASSQGGRGNSPLHF. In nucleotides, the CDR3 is TGTGCCAGCAGCCAAGGCGGCCGCGGTAATTCACCCCTCCACTTT.

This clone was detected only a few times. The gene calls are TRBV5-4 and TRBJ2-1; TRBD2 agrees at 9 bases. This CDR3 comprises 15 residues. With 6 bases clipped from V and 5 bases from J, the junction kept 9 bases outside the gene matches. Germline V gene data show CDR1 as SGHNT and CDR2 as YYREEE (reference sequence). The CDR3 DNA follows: TGTGCCAGCACCAAGGGCGGGGGGGCGGACAATGAGCAGTTCTTC. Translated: CASTKGGGADNEQFF. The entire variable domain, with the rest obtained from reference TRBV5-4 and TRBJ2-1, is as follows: ETGVTQSPTHLIKTRGQQVTLRCSSQSGHNTVSWYQQALGQGPQFIFQYYREEENGRGNFPPRFSGLQFPNYSSELNVNALELDDSALYLCASTKGGGADNEQFFGPGTRLTVL.

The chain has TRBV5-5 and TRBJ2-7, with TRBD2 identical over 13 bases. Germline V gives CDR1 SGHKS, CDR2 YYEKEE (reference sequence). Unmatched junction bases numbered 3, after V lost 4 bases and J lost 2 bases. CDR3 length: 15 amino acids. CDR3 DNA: TGTGCCAGCAGCCTGACTAGCGGGAGGCCCTACGAGCAGTACTTC. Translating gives CASSLTSGRPYEQYF.